This TCR beta chain stems from a study of regulatory T cells in long-lasting Graves disease. General study points: Persistent patients had a count of shared public clonotypes (more than 2,500) that exceeded that of new patients (about 970).

Germline CDR1 is KGHDR and CDR2 is SFDVKD. V shed 3 bases, J shed 9 bases, and the junction held 1 base outside the gene matches. This CDR3 is 12 amino acids long. The time point denotes: newly diagnosed GD, antithyroid drugs for less than 3 months. From PBMCs, RNA was extracted and then used to make the TCR library. Patients came through an endocrinology department, and that department was in Xi'an, China. There are many counts of this clonotype. What it binds is unknown. CDR3 regions were amplified by Arm-PCR using iRepertoire HTBI primers to build TCR beta libraries. Authors' analysis steps: Samples collectively showed more than 55 TRBV and approximately 13 TRBJ segments. TCRdb re-called the multiplex PCR reads through MiXCR, storing one row per CDR3 protein. It is TCRdb's table, rather than the study itself, that gives the V and J calls and clone size. The sample carries hundreds of thousands of distinct CDR3 sequences, 15% to 20% recorded once.

The same sample was also studied in work on T cells in Graves' hyperthyroidism and ophthalmopathy.

The TCR comes from a man between 40 and 49 years old with Graves disease. Sequences were derived from peripheral blood mononuclear cells (PBMCs), sampled at new diagnosis, from a patient treated with antithyroid drugs. The rearrangement uses TRBV24-1 and TRBJ2-3; TRBD2 agrees at 8 bases. The CDR3 sequence is CATSDGGRTQYF. The CDR3 DNA sequence: TGTGCCACCAGTGATGGCGGGAGGACGCAGTATTTT.